These T cell receptor beta chains were read from a single sample in a study of T-cell memory formation after mild COVID-19. TCRdb reprocessed the 5' RACE reads via MiXCR and lists one record per CDR3 protein. The table records roughly 400,000 distinct CDR3 sequences, roughly 26% of them present only once. Input material: PBMCs or a T cell subset sorted from them (not recorded which). All receptors derive from an adult woman who had mild COVID-19 (a few samples of this study predate the infection). Cell type and time point are not known. The CDR3 runs from the conserved cysteine through the conserved F or W. A D gene is named only where the DNA matches it firmly. The size entry is marked missing in some rows and otherwise reads once, few, many or a size class.

j_call,d_call,clone_size,v_call,cdr3_aa,cdr3_nt
TRBJ2-7,NA,NA,TRBV29-1,CSVEAGAFYEQYF,TGCAGCGTTGAAGCAGGAGCCTTCTACGAGCAGTACTTC
TRBJ1-6,NA,NA,TRBV7-8,CASSLDFGTGTLHF,TGTGCCAGCAGCTTAGATTTCGGAACAGGGACCCTCCACTTT
TRBJ2-1,TRBD1,few,TRBV20-1,CSVLRSRGRMFF,TGCAGTGTACTACGCTCCAGGGGGCGCATGTTCTTC
TRBJ2-7,TRBD1,few,TRBV20-1,CSAPGGGHSYEQYF,TGCAGTGCTCCAGGGGGCGGACATTCCTACGAGCAGTACTTC
TRBJ2-7,TRBD2,few,TRBV11-2,CASSLTSGVLYF,TGTGCCAGCAGCTTGACTAGCGGGGTGCTTTACTTC
TRBJ2-3,NA,few,TRBV5-1,CASRQSTDTQYF,TGCGCCAGCAGGCAGAGCACAGATACGCAGTATTTT
TRBJ2-3,NA,NA,TRBV7-9,CASSPHFLDSRGGTQYF,TGTGCCAGCAGCCCCCACTTTTTGGACAGCCGAGGGGGTACGCAGTATTTT
TRBJ2-5,TRBD2,NA,TRBV6-5,CASSPTSGRALETQYF,TGTGCCAGCAGTCCGACTAGCGGGAGGGCCTTGGAGACCCAGTACTTC
TRBJ2-1,TRBD2,NA,TRBV7-8,CASSPSSGRENEQFF,TGTGCCAGCAGCCCTTCTAGCGGGAGGGAGAATGAGCAGTTCTTC
TRBJ2-3,TRBD2,few,TRBV3-1,CASSKGLAALEDTQYF,TGTGCCAGCAGCAAAGGACTAGCGGCCCTCGAGGATACGCAGTATTTT
TRBJ1-2,NA,NA,TRBV29-1,CSVVGQWKNGYTF,TGCAGCGTAGTTGGACAGTGGAAGAATGGCTACACCTTC
TRBJ2-6,NA,NA,TRBV4-1,CASSQTGYFPGANVLTF,TGCGCCAGCAGCCAAACGGGATATTTTCCTGGGGCCAACGTCCTGACTTTC
TRBJ2-1,TRBD2,NA,TRBV20-1,CSAPFGLAGSSSYNEQFF,TGCAGTGCGCCGTTTGGGCTAGCGGGCTCCAGTTCCTACAATGAGCAGTTCTTC
TRBJ2-3,NA,NA,TRBV15,CATSRDVAAGTDTQYF,TGTGCCACCAGCAGAGATGTGGCGGCGGGGACAGATACGCAGTATTTT
TRBJ1-2,TRBD1,NA,TRBV6-5,CASRQGAGYTF,TGTGCCAGCAGACAGGGGGCTGGCTACACCTTC
TRBJ1-1,NA,NA,TRBV7-3,CASGPMGGTEAFF,TGTGCCAGCGGCCCCATGGGGGGTACTGAAGCTTTCTTT
TRBJ1-1,NA,few,TRBV12-3/TRBV12-4,CASSLATNTEAFF,TGTGCCAGCAGTTTGGCCACGAACACTGAAGCTTTCTTT
TRBJ1-1,NA,NA,TRBV4-1,CASIQDMVAPTEAFF,TGCGCCAGCATCCAAGACATGGTAGCGCCCACTGAAGCTTTCTTT
TRBJ1-6,TRBD1,NA,TRBV5-1,CASSAGQLNSPLHF,TGCGCCAGCAGTGCGGGACAGCTGAATTCACCCCTCCACTTT
TRBJ2-1,TRBD2,few,TRBV29-1,CSVEGVRRLAGGNNEQFF,TGCAGCGTTGAAGGTGTGAGAAGACTAGCGGGGGGGAACAATGAGCAGTTCTTC
TRBJ2-2,NA,few,TRBV5-6,CASSLAHSNTGELFF,TGTGCCAGCAGCTTGGCACACTCGAACACCGGGGAGCTGTTTTTT
TRBJ2-7,TRBD2,NA,TRBV6-5,CASSCRASGRYEQYF,TGTGCCAGCAGTTGTAGGGCTAGCGGGAGATACGAGCAGTACTTC
TRBJ1-1,NA,NA,TRBV6-6,CASRARVRAFF,TGTGCCAGCAGGGCCAGGGTTAGAGCTTTCTTT
TRBJ1-3,TRBD1,NA,TRBV7-2,CASTLTGVGGNTIYF,TGTGCCAGCACCCTGACAGGGGTCGGCGGAAACACCATATATTTT
TRBJ2-1,NA,NA,TRBV7-3,CASSLNGKRSSYNEQFF,TGTGCCAGCAGCTTAAACGGGAAGCGGAGCTCCTACAATGAGCAGTTCTTC
TRBJ2-7,TRBD2,NA,TRBV28,CASSLIAGASSLDYEQYF,TGTGCCAGCAGTTTAATCGCGGGAGCATCTTCGCTCGATTACGAGCAGTACTTC
TRBJ2-7,NA,NA,TRBV7-2,CASSPSEQYF,TGTGCCAGCAGCCCGTCCGAGCAGTACTTC
TRBJ2-5,TRBD2,few,TRBV7-2,CASSMTSGRGETQYF,TGTGCCAGCAGCATGACTAGCGGGAGAGGAGAGACCCAGTACTTC
TRBJ2-6,NA,NA,TRBV18,CASSQPGQSSGANVLTF,TGTGCCAGCTCACAGCCGGGACAAAGCTCTGGGGCCAACGTCCTGACTTTC
TRBJ2-1,NA,NA,TRBV9,CASSVVGDEQFF,TGTGCCAGCAGCGTAGTGGGGGATGAGCAGTTCTTC
TRBJ2-6,TRBD1,NA,TRBV7-9,CASSAGTAFLSGANVLTF,TGTGCCAGCAGCGCCGGGACAGCATTTCTCTCTGGGGCCAACGTCCTGACTTTC
TRBJ2-1,TRBD1,few,TRBV5-6,CASSLDRGYEQFF,TGTGCCAGCAGCTTGGACAGGGGCTATGAGCAGTTCTTC
TRBJ2-7,NA,NA,TRBV20-1,CSARDDRKTSEQYF,TGCAGTGCTAGAGATGATAGGAAGACTAGCGAGCAGTACTTC
TRBJ2-1,TRBD1,many,TRBV20-1,CSARAQQGGDYNEQFF,TGCAGTGCTAGAGCCCAACAGGGGGGTGACTACAATGAGCAGTTCTTC
TRBJ2-7,NA,many,TRBV5-1,CASSLAGNYEQYF,TGCGCCAGCAGCTTGGCAGGGAACTACGAGCAGTACTTC
TRBJ2-3,TRBD2,NA,TRBV9,CASSASSGRTDTQYF,TGTGCCAGCAGCGCATCTAGCGGGAGGACAGATACGCAGTATTTT
TRBJ1-3,NA,NA,TRBV12-3/TRBV12-4,CASSLSRAGNTIYF,TGTGCCAGCAGTTTAAGCAGGGCTGGAAACACCATATATTTT
TRBJ2-7,NA,few,TRBV16,CASSQARKGSYEQYF,TGTGCCAGCAGCCAGGCCCGAAAGGGATCCTACGAGCAGTACTTC
TRBJ1-5,NA,NA,TRBV30,CAWSVLGHTPNSNQPQHF,TGTGCCTGGAGTGTCTTGGGACACACCCCGAATAGCAATCAGCCCCAGCATTTT
TRBJ2-7,NA,few,TRBV7-2,CASSRGATYEQYF,TGTGCCAGCAGCCGAGGCGCCACCTACGAGCAGTACTTC
TRBJ2-3,NA,NA,TRBV3-1,CASSQDVPASGYPTDTQYF,TGTGCCAGCAGCCAAGATGTGCCAGCCAGCGGCTACCCCACAGATACGCAGTATTTT
TRBJ2-2,TRBD2,NA,TRBV5-6,CASSTQLADNTGELFF,TGTGCCAGCAGCACCCAACTAGCGGATAACACCGGGGAGCTGTTTTTT
TRBJ1-1,NA,NA,TRBV9,CASSITPVGLGAFF,TGTGCCAGCAGCATAACCCCGGTGGGCCTTGGAGCTTTCTTT
TRBJ1-3,NA,NA,TRBV15,CATSRDLATRGNTIYF,TGTGCCACCAGCAGAGATTTGGCCACCCGAGGAAACACCATATATTTT
TRBJ2-5,TRBD2,NA,TRBV20-1,CSARVSRAGNQETQYF,TGCAGTGCTAGAGTTTCAAGAGCGGGGAACCAAGAGACCCAGTACTTC
TRBJ2-3,NA,few,TRBV4-3,CASSQVALTLASTDTQYF,TGCGCCAGCAGCCAAGTCGCTCTAACCCTAGCGAGCACAGATACGCAGTATTTT
TRBJ2-1,NA,NA,TRBV27,CASSLSRSGALGYNEQFF,TGTGCCAGCAGTTTATCCCGGTCGGGGGCATTGGGGTACAATGAGCAGTTCTTC
TRBJ2-7,TRBD1,few,TRBV4-1,CASSMDRAYEQYF,TGCGCCAGCAGCATGGACAGGGCCTACGAGCAGTACTTC
TRBJ2-1,NA,NA,TRBV4-1,CASSQDPAGLFNEQFF,TGCGCCAGCAGCCAAGACCCTGCGGGACTTTTCAATGAGCAGTTCTTC
TRBJ2-3,NA,NA,TRBV20-1,CSARTVRYTDTQYF,TGCAGTGCTAGGACAGTCAGATACACAGATACGCAGTATTTT
TRBJ1-1,NA,NA,TRBV5-1,CASSSLPTSLNTEAFF,TGCGCCAGCAGCTCCCTCCCTACATCTTTGAACACTGAAGCTTTCTTT